This record concerns one TCR beta chain sequence. Trimming shortened V by 0 bases and J by 2 bases, and 10 bases separated the two germline ends. The CDR3 consists of 15 residues. Germline V lookup: CDR1 SGHKS, CDR2 YYEKEE (reference sequence). The authors' processing: The authors estimated nucleated cell counts from reference gene primer amplification. Using immunoSEQ multiplex PCR, the repertoire was profiled, and TCRdb retains in-frame clones only, with some absent. That table supplies the V and J calls and clone size; D and trimming were determined from the DNA. The sample consists of 70,000 to 85,000 clones, roughly 87% of them appearing once. The data originate from a study of blood T cell repertoires in COVID-19. For the study at large: Sites in the United States, Italy and Spain provided acute and convalescent COVID-19 samples. Sources were T cells, B-cell-depleted T cells, or PBMCs; the material itself was cDNA or gDNA.

Material for sequencing was peripheral blood. The V and J genes are TRBV5-5 and TRBJ2-3, with no clear D. The TCR was taken from a woman between 50 and 59 years old with active or convalescent COVID-19. CDR3 DNA sequence: TGTGCCAGCAGCTTGGTCAGACTTGTCACAGATACGCAGTATTTT. Translating gives CASSLVRLVTDTQYF.